What follows are 4 T cell receptor beta chains derived from one specimen sequenced in a study of TET2 disruption in CD19-targeted CAR T cells (dated by TCRdb to 2017 to 2018). What the treatment or condition label conveys for this sample: autologous CTL019 cells: CD19 CAR with 4-1BB and CD3 zeta domains. Libraries were prepared through the immunoSEQ multiplex PCR assay. Sourced from immuneACCESS, this table was stored by TCRdb with only in-frame sequences that have V and J called. A share of the clones is absent; for the studies checked, an unresolved V gene accounts for under half, and the remainder has no known explanation. The sample's own table lists about 26,000 clones. The ten largest clonotypes hold roughly 1.9% of the sample. No antigen has been assigned to these receptors. Here the sequenced sample was CD8- CAR+ T cells sorted from cultured blood T cells, taken for CD19 CAR T cell therapy. The cell subset or site label on this specimen signifies: CD8-negative CAR-positive T cells from the infusion product. These receptors were obtained from a man aged 70 or older with chronic lymphocytic leukemia.

Details on this clone: The CDR3 end is not reached by the read, which stops 3 residues before it; the germline J gene fills it in. The chain couples TRBV5-8 to TRBJ1-4, with 10 bases matching TRBD1. The ends lost 0 bases at V and 7 bases at J; junction bases unmatched: 3. Per germline, CDR1 SGHTS and CDR2 YDEGEE. CDR3 length equals 15 residues. This chain's CDR3 is CASSLGQGAIEKLFF. The sequenced CDR3 bases are TGTGCCAGCAGCTTGGGACAGGGGGCTATTGAAAAA.

Points on this clone: The read is 3 residues too short to cover the CDR3 end, so that end is filled in from the germline J gene. The chain joins TRBV15 to TRBJ2-4; D call uncertain. Germline assignment: CDR1 LNHNV and CDR2 YYDKDF (reference sequence). V dropped 1 base and J dropped 5 bases, with 6 bases sitting between them. This CDR3 spans 13 amino acids. CDR3 region: CATSRVAENIQYF. CDR3 DNA, as far as it was read: TGTGCCACCAGCAGAGTGGCGGAAAACATT.

Details on this clone: Read data end 3 residues before the CDR3 end; the end is taken from the germline J gene. The chain uses TRBV2 and TRBJ2-6, with a weak D call TRBD1 (5 bases). This CDR3 has 15 residues. Per the germline V gene, CDR1 is SNHLY and CDR2 is FYNNEI. V was clipped by 7 bases and J by 3 bases, with 13 bases between them. CDR3 DNA, as far as it was read: TGTGCCAGCACCCCAATCAGGGATGGGGCCAACGTC. The encoded protein is CASTPIRDGANV. The complete CDR3 protein is CASTPIRDGANVLTF.

Of note for this clone: Relative to the germline gene, one junction end is altered; a read error may explain this. Read coverage stops 3 residues before the CDR3 terminus; the germline J gene supplies the remainder. V is TRBV5-1 and J is TRBJ2-3, with TRBD2 identical over 9 bases. The CDR3 extends over 16 amino acids. In germline, CDR1 is SGHRS, CDR2 YFSETQ. CDR3 DNA, as far as it was read: TGCGCCAGCGGCTTGGCTAGCGGGGCACACACAGATACG. Amino acid sequence: CASGLASGAHTDT. The whole CDR3 is CASGLASGAHTDTQYF.